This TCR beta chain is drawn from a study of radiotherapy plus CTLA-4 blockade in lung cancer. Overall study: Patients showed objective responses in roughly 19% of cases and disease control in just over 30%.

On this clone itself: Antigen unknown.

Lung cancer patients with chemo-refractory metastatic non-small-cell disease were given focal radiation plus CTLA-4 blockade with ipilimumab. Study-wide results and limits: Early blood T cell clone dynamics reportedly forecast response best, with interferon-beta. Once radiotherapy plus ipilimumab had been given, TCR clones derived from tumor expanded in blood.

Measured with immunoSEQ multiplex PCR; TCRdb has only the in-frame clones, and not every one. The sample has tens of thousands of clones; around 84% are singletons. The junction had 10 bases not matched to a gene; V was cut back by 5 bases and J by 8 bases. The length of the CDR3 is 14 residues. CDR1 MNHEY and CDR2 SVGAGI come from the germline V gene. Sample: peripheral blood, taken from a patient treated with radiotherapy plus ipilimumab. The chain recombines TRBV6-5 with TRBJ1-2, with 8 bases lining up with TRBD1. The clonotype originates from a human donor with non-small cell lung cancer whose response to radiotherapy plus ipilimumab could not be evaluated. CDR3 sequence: CASSTGTGRFGYTF. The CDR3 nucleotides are TGTGCCAGCAGTACTGGGACAGGTCGTTTCGGCTACACCTTC.